This TCR beta chain was sequenced for a study of identical twins. MiXCR, applied by TCRdb to the 5' RACE reads, yields one record per CDR3 protein. Of some 690,000 distinct CDR3 sequences in the sample, 21% are singletons; the top ten hold around 4.5%. Per germline, CDR1 SGHAT and CDR2 FQNNGV. The length of the CDR3 is 14 residues. V was clipped by 1 base and J by 0 bases, with 6 bases between them. The sample holds many counts of this clonotype. These data also formed part of another study, on T cells expressing NK-cell markers.

This sequence was found in a woman aged 18-29 years in good health. The chain couples TRBV11-2 to TRBJ2-5; D is undetermined. The material sequenced was PBMCs. CDR3 protein: CASSLGLDQETQYF. The CDR3 coding sequence is TGTGCCAGCAGCTTAGGACTCGACCAAGAGACCCAGTACTTC. The variable domain in full, completed from reference TRBV11-2 and TRBJ2-5, reads EAGVAQSPRYKIIEKRQSVAFWCNPISGHATLYWYQQILGQGPKLLIQFQNNGVVDDSQLPKDRFSAERLKGVDSTLKIQPAKLEDSAVYLCASSLGLDQETQYFGPGTRLLVL.